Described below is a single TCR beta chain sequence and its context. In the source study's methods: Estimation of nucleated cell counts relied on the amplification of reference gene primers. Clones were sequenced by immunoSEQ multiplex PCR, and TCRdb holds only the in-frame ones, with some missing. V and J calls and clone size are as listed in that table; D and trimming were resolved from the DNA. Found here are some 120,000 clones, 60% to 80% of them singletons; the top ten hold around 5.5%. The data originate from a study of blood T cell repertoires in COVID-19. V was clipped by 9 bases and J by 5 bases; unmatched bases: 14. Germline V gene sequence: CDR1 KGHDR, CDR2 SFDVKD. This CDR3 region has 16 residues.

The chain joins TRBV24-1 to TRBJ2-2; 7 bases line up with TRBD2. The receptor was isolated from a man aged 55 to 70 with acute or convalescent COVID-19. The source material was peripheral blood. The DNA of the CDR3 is TGTGCCACCGAGAGCCCGGCTAGCGGAACTACCGGGGAGCTGTTTTTT. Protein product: CATESPASGTTGELFF.